This TCR beta chain was identified during a study of cytomegalovirus exposure and HLA in healthy donors. Whole-study context: HLA-typed donors contributed about 85 million unique TCRs, which were held in an early data release. General observations from the study: Rates of TCR association differed by HLA locus in a later analysis, with DRB1 highest and HLA-C lowest. The investigators catalogued some 160 TCR beta chains as cytomegalovirus-associated. V- and J-gene trimming of TCR beta was linked (in a later analysis) to a missense DCLRE1C variant.

For this clone: Its target is unknown.

This PCR relied on a set of 60 Vbeta primers and 13 Jbeta primers. Clones were sequenced by immunoSEQ multiplex PCR, and TCRdb holds only the in-frame ones, with some missing. Of some 130,000 clones listed, around 80% are singletons. Germline lookup yields CDR1 MNHEY and CDR2 SMNVEV (reference sequence). The CDR3 spans 15 residues. V lost 6 bases, J lost 6 bases, and 18 bases lay in between. The chain uses TRBV27 and TRBJ1-5; D remains ambiguous. The origin of this receptor is a man in his forties in good health and CMV-seropositive. Input material: PBMCs. The CDR3 nucleotides read TGTGCCAGCAGCTCACTTACGGGGTTAGTTCAGCCCCAGCATTTT. Translating it yields CASSSLTGLVQPQHF.